This paragraph covers one TCR beta chain sequence. Its antigen is currently unknown. The source of the sample is a study of T cell responses to AZD1222 COVID-19 vaccine. Study results and limitations: Across the whole spike, CD4 TCRs peaked at regions 160-218 and 743-854. Receipt of two AZD1222 doses was followed by a rise in Spike-specific TCR breadth and depth. Donors were mostly white British, more females; clonal diversity possibly underestimated. There were repertoire samples only from the period after the peak T cell response.

TCRdb's copy holds only in-frame clones and misses some; the assay was immunoSEQ multiplex PCR. The repertoire holds 95,000 to 150,000 clones, approximately 94% seen once, with more than 4.5% in the top ten. The sequenced sample was peripheral blood, obtained 28 days after the second AZD1222 dose. The sequence was collected from an adult who received the AZD1222 COVID-19 vaccine.

This chain's CDR3 is CATSDGSSYEQYF. DNA for the CDR3: TGTGCCACCAGCGATGGGAGCTCCTACGAGCAGTACTTC. The rearrangement joins TRBV24-1 to TRBJ2-7; D might be TRBD2 (5 bases). CDR1 is KGHDR and CDR2 is SFDVKD in the germline V gene. CDR3 size: 13 residues. V lost 7 bases to trimming and J lost 0 bases, with 9 bases between them.